The next 9 T cell receptor beta chains were all read from a single sample in a study of T cell responses to AZD1222 COVID-19 vaccine. Repertoires were generated with immunoSEQ multiplex PCR, while TCRdb's copy carries only in-frame clones and drops some. In the table there are about 130,000 clones, approximately 90% of which are singletons. Sequenced here: peripheral blood, sampled on day 0 of AZD1222 vaccination. These receptors were taken from an adult in good health.

This clone was counted between two and nine times. Other DNA sequences from this sample encode an identical CDR3 as well. The chain employs TRBV30 and TRBJ2-1; unclear D gene. The CDR3 runs to 11 residues. From germline, CDR1 is GTSNPN and CDR2 SVGIG (reference sequence). V lost 1 base and J lost 9, with 7 bases in between. CDR3 sequence: CAWSGGGEQFF. The CDR3 nucleotides are TGTGCCTGGAGTGGTGGCGGTGAGCAGTTCTTC.

This clone was seen a single time. The V gene is TRBV27, the J gene TRBJ2-7; TRBD2 aligns across 8 bases. Unmatched junction bases numbered 7, after V lost 3 bases and J lost 3 bases. CDR1 and CDR2 from the germline V gene are MNHEY and SMNVEV (reference sequence). The CDR3 has 15 amino acids. The CDR3 spells CASSFPQRGFYEQYF. For the CDR3, the DNA is TGTGCCAGCAGTTTTCCCCAGCGGGGGTTCTACGAGCAGTACTTC.

The chain combines TRBV7-8 with TRBJ1-1; no clear D. V was pared by 5 bases and J by 8 bases, with 15 bases between. In germline, CDR1 is SGHVS, CDR2 FQNEAQ. The CDR3 runs 13 residues. Here the CDR3 reads CASSNVGDREAFF. CDR3 bases: TGTGCCAGCAGCAATGTCGGTGACCGGGAAGCTTTCTTT.

The chain joins TRBV6-1 to TRBJ2-7; 8 nucleotides match TRBD1. This CDR3 is 15 amino acids long. CDR1 MNHNS and CDR2 SASEGT come from the germline V gene. The V gene end was trimmed by 2 bases and the J gene end by 2 bases; junction bases not matched to a gene: 5. CDR3 DNA: TGTGCCAGCAGTGAACCAGGACAGGGAACCTACGAGCAGTACTTC. Amino acid sequence: CASSEPGQGTYEQYF.

This chain uses TRBV24-1 with TRBJ1-2; tentative D call: TRBD1 (6 bases). This CDR3 spans 14 amino acids. Germline V gene data show CDR1 as KGHDR and CDR2 as SFDVKD. Between the trimmed V and J ends, which lost 4 bases and 4 bases, there was a span of 12 bases. The CDR3 DNA follows: TGTGCCACCAGTGACACAGGGAGCCTCTATGGCTACACCTTC. Encoded protein: CATSDTGSLYGYTF.

The V gene is TRBV5-1, the J gene TRBJ1-1; TRBD1 might be the D (6 bases). Germline V gives CDR1 SGHRS, CDR2 YFSETQ. The CDR3 has 14 residues. Trimming cost V 0 bases and J 5 bases, with 11 bases left between them. The chain's CDR3 is CASSLGQGLTEAFF. CDR3 sequence (DNA): TGCGCCAGCAGCTTGGGCCAGGGGCTGACTGAAGCTTTCTTT.

The chain is built from TRBV3-1 (or the pseudogene TRBV3-2) and TRBJ1-3; D is perhaps TRBD1 (5 bases). Germline V CDR1 and CDR2: LGHDT, YNNKEL (reference sequence). CDR3 length: 15 residues. The V end lost 1 base, the J end lost 0 bases, and 7 bases lay between the germline ends. In nucleotides, the CDR3 is TGTGCCAGCAGCCAAGGGGGGGTCTCTGGAAACACCATATATTTT. Translated, it gives CASSQGGVSGNTIYF.

The rearrangement joins TRBV29-1 to TRBJ2-1, with unresolved D. Germline CDR1 is SQVTM and CDR2 is ANQGSEA. The CDR3 covers 11 residues. Trimming removed 5 bases at V and 0 bases at J, with 2 bases between. CDR3 coding DNA: TGCAGCGTTACCTCCTACAATGAGCAGTTCTTC. It is translated as CSVTSYNEQFF.

This clone is a singleton in its sample. The chain links TRBV28 to TRBJ2-6; D is possibly TRBD2 (6 bases). CDR3 length: 17 residues. Trimming left V 3 bases short and J 2 bases short, with 14 bases between. Per germline, CDR1 MDHEN and CDR2 SYDVKM. The CDR3 coding sequence is TGTGCCAGCAGTTTGCTCGTTCGCGGGGCTGGGGCCAACGTCCTGACTTTC. Translating gives CASSLLVRGAGANVLTF.